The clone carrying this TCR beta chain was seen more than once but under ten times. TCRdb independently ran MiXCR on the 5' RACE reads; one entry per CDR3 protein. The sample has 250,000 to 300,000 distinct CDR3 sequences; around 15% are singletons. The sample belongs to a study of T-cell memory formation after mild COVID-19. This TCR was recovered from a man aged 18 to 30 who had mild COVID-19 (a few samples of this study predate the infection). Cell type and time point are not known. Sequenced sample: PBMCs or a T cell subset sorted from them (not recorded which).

For the CDR3, the DNA is TGCGCCAGCAGCCCCCGGGACAGGAGTACTAACTATGGCTACACCTTC. Translation gives CASSPRDRSTNYGYTF. The chain has TRBV5-1 and TRBJ1-2, with TRBD1 matching over 8 bases. Germline V CDR1 and CDR2: SGHRS, YFSETQ. Germline trimming cut 4 bases from V and 0 bases from J; bases unmatched to any gene: 8. CDR3 length: 16 residues.